This entry is about one T cell receptor beta chain. The data belong to a study of cytotoxic CD8 clonotypes in ibrutinib-treated CLL. The CDR3 totals 16 residues. Germline V lookup: CDR1 SGHAT, CDR2 FQNNGV. V lost 3 bases and J 2 bases, leaving 14 bases between the germline ends. Some clones are missing from TCRdb's copy, which holds only in-frame ones; the method was immunoSEQ multiplex PCR. Altogether 110,000 to 150,000 clones are present, 70% to 80% being singletons, with the ten largest covering around 5%. The V gene is TRBV11-2, the J gene TRBJ1-3, with D uncertain. This sequence was found in a human donor with chronic lymphocytic leukemia. Source: PBMCs, taken after 24 months of ibrutinib treatment. The CDR3 sequence: CASSLGPEDPGNTIYF. CDR3 DNA: TGTGCCAGCAGCTTGGGCCCCGAAGATCCTGGAAACACCATATATTTT.